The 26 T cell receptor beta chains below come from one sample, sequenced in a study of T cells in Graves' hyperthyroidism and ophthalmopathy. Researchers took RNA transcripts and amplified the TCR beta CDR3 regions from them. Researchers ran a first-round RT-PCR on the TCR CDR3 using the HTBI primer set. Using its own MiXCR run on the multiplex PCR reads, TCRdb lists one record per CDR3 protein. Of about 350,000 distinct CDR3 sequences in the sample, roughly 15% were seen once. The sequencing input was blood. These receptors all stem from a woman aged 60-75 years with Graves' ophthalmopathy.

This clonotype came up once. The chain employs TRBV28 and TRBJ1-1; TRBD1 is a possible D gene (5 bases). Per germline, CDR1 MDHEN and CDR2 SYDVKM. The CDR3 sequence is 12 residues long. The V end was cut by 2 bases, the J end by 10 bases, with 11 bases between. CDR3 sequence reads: CASSLGAGRAFF. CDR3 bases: TGTGCCAGCAGTTTAGGGGCAGGGAGAGCTTTCTTT.

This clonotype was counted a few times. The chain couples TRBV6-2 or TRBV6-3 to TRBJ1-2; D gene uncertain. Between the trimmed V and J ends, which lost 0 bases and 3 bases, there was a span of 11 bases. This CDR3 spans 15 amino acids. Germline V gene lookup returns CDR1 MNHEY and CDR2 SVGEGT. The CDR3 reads CASSYSAEGDYGYTF. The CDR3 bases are TGTGCCAGCAGTTACTCGGCGGAGGGCGACTATGGCTACACCTTC.

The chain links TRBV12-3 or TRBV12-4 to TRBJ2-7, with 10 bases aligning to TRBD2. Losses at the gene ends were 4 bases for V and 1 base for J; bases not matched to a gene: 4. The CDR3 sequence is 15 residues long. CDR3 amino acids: CASSSGTSESYEQYF. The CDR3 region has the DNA TGTGCCAGCAGTTCAGGGACTAGCGAGTCCTACGAGCAGTACTTC.

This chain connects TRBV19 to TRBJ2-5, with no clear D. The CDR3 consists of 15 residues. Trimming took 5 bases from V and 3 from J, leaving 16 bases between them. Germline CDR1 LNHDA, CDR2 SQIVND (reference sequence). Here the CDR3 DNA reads TGTGCCAGTAGTCCCCATTCGAATGGCGAAGAGACCCAGTACTTC. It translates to CASSPHSNGEETQYF.

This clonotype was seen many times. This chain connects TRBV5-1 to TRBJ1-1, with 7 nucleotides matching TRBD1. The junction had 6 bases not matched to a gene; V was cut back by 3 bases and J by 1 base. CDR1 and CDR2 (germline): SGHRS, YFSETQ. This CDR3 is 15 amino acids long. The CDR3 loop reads CASSSTGARNTEAFF. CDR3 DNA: TGCGCCAGCAGCTCAACAGGGGCCCGGAACACTGAAGCTTTCTTT. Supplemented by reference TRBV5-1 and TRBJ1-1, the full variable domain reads KAGVTQTPRYLIKTRGQQVTLSCSPISGHRSVSWYQQTPGQGLQFLFEYFSETQRNKGNFPGRFSGRQFSNSRSEMNVSTLELGDSALYLCASSSTGARNTEAFFGQGTRLTVV.

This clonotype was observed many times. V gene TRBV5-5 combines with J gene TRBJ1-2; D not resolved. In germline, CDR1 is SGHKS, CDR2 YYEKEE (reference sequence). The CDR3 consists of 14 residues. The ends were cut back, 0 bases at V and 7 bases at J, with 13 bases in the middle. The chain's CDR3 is CASSLGQETSGYTF. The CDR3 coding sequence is TGTGCCAGCAGCTTGGGGCAGGAAACGAGTGGCTACACCTTC. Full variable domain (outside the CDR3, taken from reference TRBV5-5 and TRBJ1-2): DAGVTQSPTHLIKTRGQQVTLRCSPISGHKSVSWYQQVLGQGPQFIFQYYEKEERGRGNFPDRFSARQFPNYSSELNVNALLLGDSALYLCASSLGQETSGYTFGSGTRLTVV.

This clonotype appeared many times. The CDR3 is CASRPSGLSSSYEQYF. The CDR3 DNA is TGTGCCAGCAGACCCTCCGGGCTATCCAGCTCCTACGAGCAGTACTTC. The chain links TRBV28 to TRBJ2-7, with D hard to call. Deletions cut 6 bases from V and 0 bases from J, with 18 bases between. The CDR3 extends over 16 amino acids. Germline lookup yields CDR1 MDHEN and CDR2 SYDVKM.

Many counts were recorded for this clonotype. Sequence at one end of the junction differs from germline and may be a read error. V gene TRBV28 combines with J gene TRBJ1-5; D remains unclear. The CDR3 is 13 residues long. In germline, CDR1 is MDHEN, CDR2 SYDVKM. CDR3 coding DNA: TGTGCCACCAGTCGGCAGCCGGGCCAAGACCAGCATTTT. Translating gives CATSRQPGQDQHF. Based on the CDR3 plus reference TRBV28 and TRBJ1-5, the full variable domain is DVKVTQSSRYLVKRTGEKVFLECVQDMDHENMFWYRQDPGLGLRLIYFSYDVKMKEKGDIPEGYSVSREKKERFSLILESASTNQTSMYLCATSRQPGQDQHFGDGTRLSIL.

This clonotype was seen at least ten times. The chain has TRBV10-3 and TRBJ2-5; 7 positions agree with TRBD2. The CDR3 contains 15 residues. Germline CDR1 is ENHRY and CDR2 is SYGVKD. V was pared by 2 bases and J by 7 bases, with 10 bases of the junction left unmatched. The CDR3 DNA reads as TGTGCCATCAGTGAGCCGGGGGGTCCGGGAGGGACCCAGTACTTC. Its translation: CAISEPGGPGGTQYF.

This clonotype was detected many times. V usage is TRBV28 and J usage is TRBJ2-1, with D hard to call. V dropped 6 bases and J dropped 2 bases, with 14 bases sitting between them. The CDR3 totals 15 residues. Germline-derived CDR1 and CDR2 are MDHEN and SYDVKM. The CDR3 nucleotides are TGTGCCAGCAGCATCAACCTCATGACCTACAATGAGCAGTTCTTC. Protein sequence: CASSINLMTYNEQFF. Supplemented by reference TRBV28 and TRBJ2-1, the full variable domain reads DVKVTQSSRYLVKRTGEKVFLECVQDMDHENMFWYRQDPGLGLRLIYFSYDVKMKEKGDIPEGYSVSREKKERFSLILESASTNQTSMYLCASSINLMTYNEQFFGPGTRLTVL.

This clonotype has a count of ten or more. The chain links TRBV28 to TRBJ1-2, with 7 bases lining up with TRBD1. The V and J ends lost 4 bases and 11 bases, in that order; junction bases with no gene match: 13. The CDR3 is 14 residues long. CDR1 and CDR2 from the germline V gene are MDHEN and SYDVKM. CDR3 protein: CASSSNRDRGRYTF. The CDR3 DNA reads TGTGCCAGCAGTTCCAACCGGGACAGAGGAAGGTACACCTTC.

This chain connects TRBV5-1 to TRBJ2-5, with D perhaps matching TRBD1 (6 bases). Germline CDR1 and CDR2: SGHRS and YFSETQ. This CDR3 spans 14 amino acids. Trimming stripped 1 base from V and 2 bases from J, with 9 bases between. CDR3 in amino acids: CASSLQDSQETQYF. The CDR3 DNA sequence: TGCGCCAGCAGCTTGCAGGACAGTCAAGAGACCCAGTACTTC.

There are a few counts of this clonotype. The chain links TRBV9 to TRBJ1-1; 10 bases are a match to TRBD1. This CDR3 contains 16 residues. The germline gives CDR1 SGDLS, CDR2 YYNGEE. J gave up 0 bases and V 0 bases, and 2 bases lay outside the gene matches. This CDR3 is CASSVGTGGMNTEAFF. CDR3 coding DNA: TGTGCCAGCAGCGTAGGGACAGGGGGAATGAACACTGAAGCTTTCTTT.

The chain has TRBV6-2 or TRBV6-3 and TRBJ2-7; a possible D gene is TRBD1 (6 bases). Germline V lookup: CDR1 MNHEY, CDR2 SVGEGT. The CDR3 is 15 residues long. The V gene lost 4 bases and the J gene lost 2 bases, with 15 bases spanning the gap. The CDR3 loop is CASSSTGTPPYEQYF. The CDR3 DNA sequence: TGTGCCAGCAGTTCTACCGGGACACCGCCCTACGAGCAGTACTTC.

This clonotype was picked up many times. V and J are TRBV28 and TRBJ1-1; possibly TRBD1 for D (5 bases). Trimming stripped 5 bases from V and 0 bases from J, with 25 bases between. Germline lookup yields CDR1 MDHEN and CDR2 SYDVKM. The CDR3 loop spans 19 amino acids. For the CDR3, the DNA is TGTGCCAGCAGTACCCCGAGAGGGGAGGTTCACAATTTGAACACTGAAGCTTTCTTT. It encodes CASSTPRGEVHNLNTEAFF. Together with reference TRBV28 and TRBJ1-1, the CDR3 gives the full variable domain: DVKVTQSSRYLVKRTGEKVFLECVQDMDHENMFWYRQDPGLGLRLIYFSYDVKMKEKGDIPEGYSVSREKKERFSLILESASTNQTSMYLCASSTPRGEVHNLNTEAFFGQGTRLTVV.

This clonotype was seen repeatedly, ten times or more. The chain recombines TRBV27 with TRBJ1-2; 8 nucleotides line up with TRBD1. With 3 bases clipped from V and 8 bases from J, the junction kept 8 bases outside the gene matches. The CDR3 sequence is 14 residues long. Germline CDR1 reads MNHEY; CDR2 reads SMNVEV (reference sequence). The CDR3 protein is CASSFGRGLGGYTF. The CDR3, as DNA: TGTGCCAGCAGTTTCGGCAGGGGGCTTGGCGGCTACACCTTC.

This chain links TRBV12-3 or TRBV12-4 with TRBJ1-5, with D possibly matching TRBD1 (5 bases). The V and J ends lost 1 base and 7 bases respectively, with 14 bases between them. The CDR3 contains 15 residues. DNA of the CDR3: TGTGCCAGCAGTTTAGGATTAGTGGGGGGACAGCCCCAGCATTTT. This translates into CASSLGLVGGQPQHF.

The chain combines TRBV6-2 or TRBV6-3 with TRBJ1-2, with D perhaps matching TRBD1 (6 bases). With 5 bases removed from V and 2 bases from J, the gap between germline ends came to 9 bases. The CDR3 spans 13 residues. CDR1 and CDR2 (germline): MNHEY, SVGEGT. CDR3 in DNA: TGTGCCAGCAGTGTCGACAGGAACTATGGCTACACCTTC. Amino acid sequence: CASSVDRNYGYTF.

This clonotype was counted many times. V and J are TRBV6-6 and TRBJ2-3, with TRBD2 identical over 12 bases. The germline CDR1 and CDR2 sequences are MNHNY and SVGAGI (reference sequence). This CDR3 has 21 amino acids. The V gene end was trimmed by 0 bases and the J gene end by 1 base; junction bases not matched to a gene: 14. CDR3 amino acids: CASSYSRGLAGGKGGTDTQYF. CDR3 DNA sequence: TGTGCCAGCAGTTACTCTAGGGGCCTAGCGGGAGGGAAGGGTGGCACAGATACGCAGTATTTT.

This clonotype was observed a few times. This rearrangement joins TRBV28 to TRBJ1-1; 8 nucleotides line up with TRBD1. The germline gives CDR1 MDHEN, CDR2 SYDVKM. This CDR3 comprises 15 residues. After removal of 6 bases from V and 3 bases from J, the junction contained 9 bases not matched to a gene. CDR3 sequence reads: CASSQSGTGDTEAFF. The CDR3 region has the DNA TGTGCCAGCAGCCAGAGCGGGACAGGCGACACTGAAGCTTTCTTT.

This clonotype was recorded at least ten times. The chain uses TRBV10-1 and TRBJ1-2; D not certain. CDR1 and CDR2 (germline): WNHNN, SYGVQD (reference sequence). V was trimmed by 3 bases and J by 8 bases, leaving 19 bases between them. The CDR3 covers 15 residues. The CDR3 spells CASSDPWRHRRGYTF. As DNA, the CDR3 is TGCGCCAGCAGTGATCCTTGGCGACATCGAAGGGGCTACACCTTC.

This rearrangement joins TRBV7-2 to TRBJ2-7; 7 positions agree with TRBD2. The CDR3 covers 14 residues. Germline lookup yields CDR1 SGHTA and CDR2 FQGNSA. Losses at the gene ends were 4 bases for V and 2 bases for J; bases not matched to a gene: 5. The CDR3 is CASSSERGPYEQYF. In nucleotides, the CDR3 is TGTGCCAGCAGCTCTGAGCGGGGACCCTACGAGCAGTACTTC.

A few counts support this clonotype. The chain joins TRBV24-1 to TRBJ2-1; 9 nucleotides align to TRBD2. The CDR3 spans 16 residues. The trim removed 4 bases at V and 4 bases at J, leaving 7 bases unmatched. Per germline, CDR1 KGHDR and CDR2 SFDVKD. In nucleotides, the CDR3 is TGTGCCACCAGTGAGGCCGGGACTAGCAAGTACAATGAGCAGTTCTTC. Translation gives CATSEAGTSKYNEQFF.

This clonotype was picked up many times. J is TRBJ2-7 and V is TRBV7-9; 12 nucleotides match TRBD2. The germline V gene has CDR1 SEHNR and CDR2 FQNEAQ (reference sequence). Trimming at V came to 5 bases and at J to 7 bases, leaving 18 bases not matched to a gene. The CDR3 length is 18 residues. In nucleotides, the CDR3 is TGTGCCAGCAGCCAAACGGAGTGGACTAGCGGGGACATCGCGGAGCAGTACTTC. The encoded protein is CASSQTEWTSGDIAEQYF.

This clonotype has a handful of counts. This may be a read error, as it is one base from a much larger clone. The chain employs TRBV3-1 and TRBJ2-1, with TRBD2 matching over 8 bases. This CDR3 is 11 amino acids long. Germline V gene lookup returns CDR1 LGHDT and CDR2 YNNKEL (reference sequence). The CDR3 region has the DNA TGTGCCAGCAGCCTCGGGAGGGAGCAGCTCTTC. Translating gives CASSLGREQLF.

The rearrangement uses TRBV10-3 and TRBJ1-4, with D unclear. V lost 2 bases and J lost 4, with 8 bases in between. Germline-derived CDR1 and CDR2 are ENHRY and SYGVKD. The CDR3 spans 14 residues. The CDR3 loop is CAISERQLNEKLFF. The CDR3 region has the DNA TGTGCCATCAGTGAGCGCCAGCTTAATGAAAAACTGTTTTTT.